The rows below give T cell receptor beta chains drawn from one sample of a study of shared clonotypes between healthy human individuals. Profiled with immunoSEQ multiplex PCR; TCRdb holds only in-frame clones, not every one. The sample includes hundreds of thousands of clones, around 81% of them seen just once. The sample consisted of PBMCs. These receptors came from a woman between 40 and 55 years old in good health. Some clones in this sample may be carry-over from other donors' samples. The CDR3 runs from the conserved cysteine through the conserved F or W. A D gene is named only where the DNA matches it firmly. For some rows the clone size is stated as once, few or many, or as a class when expanded; others skip it.

DNA | CDR3 | V | size | D | J
TGTGCCGGGACAGAAAAAAACTATGGCTACACCTTC | CAGTEKNYGYTF | TRBV5-8 | - | TRBD1 | TRBJ1-2
TGCGCCAGCAGCGGAATTATAGGCGGCGAGCAGTACTTC | CASSGIIGGEQYF | TRBV4-1 | - | - | TRBJ2-7
TGTGCCAGCAGTATCAACCCGACAGGCCTTAATGAAAAACTGTTTTTT | CASSINPTGLNEKLFF | TRBV27 | - | - | TRBJ1-4
TGTGCCAGCAGTCCCGTAACCCCCTCGGCAGGCTCCTATAGCAATCAGCCCCAGCATTTT | CASSPVTPSAGSYSNQPQHF | TRBV27 | - | - | TRBJ1-5
TGCAGCGCCGAGGGAGCTTTCTTT | CSAEGAFF | TRBV29-1 | few | - | TRBJ1-1
TGCAGCGTTAAGACAGGGTTCGACGAGCAGTACTTC | CSVKTGFDEQYF | TRBV29-1 | few | TRBD1 | TRBJ2-7
TGTGCCAGCAGTTTGGGTGTCAGGGGACAGCCCCAGCATTTT | CASSLGVRGQPQHF | TRBV28 | - | - | TRBJ1-5
TGCAGCGTTGAAGTCCAGGGGGCCGTCTATGGCTACACCTTC | CSVEVQGAVYGYTF | TRBV29-1 | - | TRBD1 | TRBJ1-2
TGTGCCAGTAGCGTAGAACTAGCGGGTTTGAATGAGCAGTTCTTC | CASSVELAGLNEQFF | TRBV9 | - | TRBD2 | TRBJ2-1
TGTGCCAGCAGCCCGGGGACAGCCAGCCAAGAGACCCAGTACTTC | CASSPGTASQETQYF | TRBV11-3 | few | TRBD1 | TRBJ2-5
TGTGCCAGCAGCTTAGTACGCCAGGAGAACACCGGGGAGCTGTTTTTT | CASSLVRQENTGELFF | TRBV7-6 | - | - | TRBJ2-2
TGTGCCAGCAGTTTATCGCGGCAGAAGAATGAAAAACTGTTTTTT | CASSLSRQKNEKLFF | TRBV27 | - | - | TRBJ1-4
TGTGCCAGCAGCCAAGCGGGAACAGTGTACAATGAGCAGTTCTTC | CASSQAGTVYNEQFF | TRBV11-3 | few | TRBD2 | TRBJ2-1
TGTGCCAGCAGCTCAGATACTAGCGGGCCCTCCTACGAGCAGTACTTC | CASSSDTSGPSYEQYF | TRBV7-3 | - | TRBD2 | TRBJ2-7
TGCAGCGTTGAAGACTACTACGAGCAGTACTTC | CSVEDYYEQYF | TRBV29-1 | - | - | TRBJ2-7
TGTGCCAGCAATCGAATACTAGCTATCACAGATACGCAGTATTTT | CASNRILAITDTQYF | TRBV6-1 | - | - | TRBJ2-3